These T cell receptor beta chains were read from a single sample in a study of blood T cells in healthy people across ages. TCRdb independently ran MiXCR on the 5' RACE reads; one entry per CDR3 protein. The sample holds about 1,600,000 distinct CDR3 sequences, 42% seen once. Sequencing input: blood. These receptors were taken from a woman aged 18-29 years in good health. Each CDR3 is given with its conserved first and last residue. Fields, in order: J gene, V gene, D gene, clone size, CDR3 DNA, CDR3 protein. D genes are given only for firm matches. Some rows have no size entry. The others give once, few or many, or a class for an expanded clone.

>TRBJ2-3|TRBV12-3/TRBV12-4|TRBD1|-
TGTGCCTCCCGGGCGGACAGGGATGGAGATACGCAGTATTTT
CASRADRDGDTQYF
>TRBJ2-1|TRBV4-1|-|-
TGCGCCAGCAGCCAGGACAGAGGGCCCCTCAATGAGCAGTTCTTC
CASSQDRGPLNEQFF
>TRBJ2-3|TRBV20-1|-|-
TGCAGTGCTTTCCCCCCACAGGGAGATACGCAGTATTTT
CSAFPPQGDTQYF
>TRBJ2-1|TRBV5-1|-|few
TGCGCCAGCAGCTTGGATCGGGGTCTAACTGAGCAGTTCTTC
CASSLDRGLTEQFF
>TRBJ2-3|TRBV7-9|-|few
TGTGCCAGCAGCTTAGTTCGGGAGACAGATACGCAGTATTTT
CASSLVRETDTQYF
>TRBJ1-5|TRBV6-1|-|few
TGTGCCAGCACCTTGGCCCCCGCACAAGGCAATCAGCCCCAGCATTTT
CASTLAPAQGNQPQHF
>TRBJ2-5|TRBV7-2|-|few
TGTGCCAGCAGCTTAGCTCAGGCCTTGGGAGAGACCCAGTACTTC
CASSLAQALGETQYF
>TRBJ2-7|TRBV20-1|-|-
TGCAGTGCTAGAGAGGGAGGCAGGGTTTACTACGAGCAGTACTTC
CSAREGGRVYYEQYF
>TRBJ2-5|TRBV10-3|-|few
TGTGCCATCAGGGGACACCCGACCAAAGAGACCCAGTACTTC
CAIRGHPTKETQYF
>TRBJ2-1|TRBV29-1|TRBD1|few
TGCAGTGCAACCAAAAATGACAGGGAGAATGAGCAGTTCTTC
CSATKNDRENEQFF
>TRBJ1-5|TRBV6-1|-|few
TGTGCCAGCAGTGAGGGGCCGAACAATCAGCCCCAGCATTTT
CASSEGPNNQPQHF